These 5 T cell receptor beta chains came from one sample sequenced in a study of graft-versus-host responses after intestinal transplantation. The table came from immunoSEQ multiplex PCR; TCRdb's copy has only in-frame clones and leaves some out. The table records approximately 3,000 clones, more than 25% of them present only once. The specimen comprised alloreactive CD4+ T cells from a mixed lymphocyte reaction culture, sampled before transplantation. The subset denotes: CFSE-low proliferating T cells sorted from roughly 6-day pre-transplant mixed lymphocyte reaction (GvH or HvG direction). The receptors shown here come from a human patient who was an organ donor for intestinal transplantation.

This clone was counted between two and nine times. CDR3 amino acids: CAISQSRDTEAFF. In nucleotides, the CDR3 is TGTGCCATCAGCCAATCGAGGGACACTGAAGCTTTCTTT. The gene calls are TRBV10-3 and TRBJ1-1; D is undetermined. This CDR3 region has 13 residues. The germline gives CDR1 ENHRY, CDR2 SYGVKD. Trimming shortened V by 6 bases and J by 3 bases, and 11 bases separated the two germline ends.

This clone was picked up a small number of times. In DNA, the CDR3 is TGTGCCAGCAGTTACGGTCCCTCCGAGCAGTACTTC. This sequence encodes CASSYGPSEQYF. This chain joins TRBV28 and TRBJ2-7; D remains unclear. The CDR3 covers 12 residues. CDR1 is MDHEN and CDR2 is SYDVKM in the germline V gene. Trimming removed 4 bases from V and 6 bases from J, with 10 bases in between.

The gene calls are TRBV28 and TRBJ2-5; 9 bases align to TRBD1. The germline gives CDR1 MDHEN, CDR2 SYDVKM. V gave up 6 bases and J gave up 5 bases; unmatched junction bases: 13. This CDR3 is 16 amino acids long. CDR3 in amino acids: CASSSSGTGLGETQYF. CDR3 sequence (DNA): TGTGCCAGCAGCTCTTCCGGGACAGGGTTGGGGGAGACCCAGTACTTC.

By proportion, this clone is large (0.1 to 1%). The chain links TRBV23-1 to TRBJ2-3; the D gene is possibly TRBD2 (6 bases). TRBV23-1 has ORF status, its function being uncertain. V gave up 8 bases and J gave up 6 bases, with 24 bases separating them. This CDR3 contains 16 residues. The CDR3 DNA follows: TGCGCCAGCCCTTCCGAGGTAGCGGCCGTTTGGGATACGCAGTATTTT. This translates into CASPSEVAAVWDTQYF.

The V and J genes are TRBV15 and TRBJ1-3, with D hard to call. Germline V lookup: CDR1 LNHNV, CDR2 YYDKDF (reference sequence). The length of the CDR3 is 14 residues. Trimming took 0 bases from V and 1 from J, leaving 4 bases between them. DNA for the CDR3: TGTGCCACCAGCAGAGATCCGTCTGGAAACACCATATATTTT. This gives the protein CATSRDPSGNTIYF.